These 11 T cell receptor beta chains share one sample of origin, sequenced in a study of a mutant IDH1 vaccine in newly diagnosed glioma. Antigen specificity for these receptors is unknown. Time point indicated: week 5, during vaccination. Every vaccination contained 300 ug of the mutant IDH1 20-mer peptide and was paired with topical imiquimod. The table came from immunoSEQ multiplex PCR; TCRdb's copy has only in-frame clones and leaves some out. This sample carries nearly 35,000 clones, approximately 83% of them seen once, and the ten largest clones take 24%. This material consisted of PBMCs, taken from a glioma patient whose treatment included an IDH1 peptide vaccine. These receptor sequences come from a man younger than 45 with glioma.

The chain has TRBV5-1 and TRBJ2-7; 8 bases fit TRBD1. CDR1 is SGHRS and CDR2 is YFSETQ in the germline V gene. The ends lost 4 bases at V and 6 bases at J; junction bases unmatched: 12. The CDR3 sequence is 15 residues long. CDR3 residues: CASSPSHRGKGEQYF. The CDR3 region has the DNA TGCGCCAGCAGCCCGTCCCACAGGGGGAAGGGCGAGCAGTACTTC.

In its sample, this clone was seen a few times. CDR3 DNA: TGTGCCAGTATGTGGGGCAAGGTTGGCAATCAGCCCCAGCATTTT. This codes for CASMWGKVGNQPQHF. This chain links TRBV19 with TRBJ1-5; possible D gene TRBD1, 5 bases. V was pared by 7 bases and J by 2 bases, with 15 bases between. Germline-derived CDR1 and CDR2 are LNHDA and SQIVND (reference sequence). The CDR3 is 15 amino acids.

The genes are TRBV2 and TRBJ2-7; D is uncertain. The CDR3 runs to 14 residues. Deletions cut 3 bases from V and 0 bases from J, with 9 bases between. Per germline, CDR1 SNHLY and CDR2 FYNNEI. CDR3: CASSDPVNSYEQYF. CDR3 DNA: TGTGCCAGCAGTGACCCGGTAAACTCCTACGAGCAGTACTTC.

The chain employs TRBV19 and TRBJ2-1; D perhaps matches TRBD1 (5 bases). CDR3 length: 14 amino acids. Germline assignment: CDR1 LNHDA and CDR2 SQIVND (reference sequence). Trimming cost V 3 bases and J 6 bases, with 12 bases left between them. The CDR3 DNA reads TGTGCCAGTAGTATCCAGGGTAAGGGCAATGAGCAGTTCTTC. Translating it yields CASSIQGKGNEQFF.

The rearrangement links TRBV19 to TRBJ1-1; D might be TRBD1 (6 bases). The germline CDR1 and CDR2 sequences are LNHDA and SQIVND (reference sequence). This CDR3 is built from 15 residues. Trimming pared 6 bases from V and 3 bases from J, leaving 17 bases between. The CDR3, as DNA: TGTGCCAGTAGCACGAACAGGGTAGGGTACACTGAAGCTTTCTTT. This gives the protein CASSTNRVGYTEAFF.

Only one count was recorded for this clone. The chain couples TRBV19 to TRBJ2-1; 11 nucleotides line up with TRBD1. The CDR3 loop spans 19 amino acids. The germline V gene encodes CDR1 LNHDA and CDR2 SQIVND (reference sequence). The J segment lost 3 bases and the V segment lost 0 bases, leaving 10 bases of the junction unmatched. CDR3 loop: CASSIDVISGTGGYNEQFF. In DNA, the CDR3 is TGTGCCAGTAGTATAGATGTTATTTCGGGGACAGGGGGCTACAATGAGCAGTTCTTC.

This sequence joins TRBV2 and TRBJ2-1, with D possibly TRBD1 on 5 matching bases. Germline V gene lookup returns CDR1 SNHLY and CDR2 FYNNEI. Trimming removed 9 bases at V and 7 bases at J, with 19 bases between. The CDR3 is made up of 14 amino acids. Here the CDR3 reads CASYDSGRSNEQFF. CDR3 bases: TGTGCCAGTTATGACAGTGGGCGATCAAATGAGCAGTTCTTC.

This clone was detected only once. CDR3 loop: CASSLEGARYNEQFF. CDR3 bases: TGCGCCAGCAGCTTGGAGGGGGCTAGGTACAATGAGCAGTTCTTC. The gene calls are TRBV5-1 and TRBJ2-1, with 7 bases that match TRBD1. Germline V lookup: CDR1 SGHRS, CDR2 YFSETQ. The CDR3 is 15 amino acids. V was clipped by 0 bases and J by 4 bases; unmatched bases: 4.

V is TRBV5-1 and J is TRBJ2-3; D not certain. The CDR3 is 11 amino acids. V was pared by 2 bases and J by 5 bases, with 3 bases between. Per the germline V gene, CDR1 is SGHRS and CDR2 is YFSETQ. This chain's CDR3 is CASSFRDTQYF. CDR3 DNA sequence: TGCGCCAGCAGCTTCAGAGATACGCAGTATTTT.

V usage is TRBV7-6 and J usage is TRBJ2-1, with TRBD2 matching over 14 bases. V trimming: 2 bases; J trimming: 1 base; junction bases outside the gene matches: 7. The CDR3 length is 19 residues. In germline, CDR1 is SGHVS, CDR2 FNYEAQ. The CDR3 loop is CASSLNLGLAGGSYNEQFF. The CDR3 nucleotides read TGTGCCAGCAGCTTAAATCTCGGACTAGCGGGAGGATCCTACAATGAGCAGTTCTTC.

V usage is TRBV14 and J usage is TRBJ2-3, with D tentatively TRBD2 (5 bases). CDR1 and CDR2 from the germline V gene are SGHDN and FVKESK. This CDR3 is 13 amino acids long. V gave up 4 bases and J gave up 5 bases, with 10 bases separating them. As DNA, the CDR3 is TGTGCCAGCAGCCGAGGAGGTATAGATACGCAGTATTTT. Translation gives CASSRGGIDTQYF.